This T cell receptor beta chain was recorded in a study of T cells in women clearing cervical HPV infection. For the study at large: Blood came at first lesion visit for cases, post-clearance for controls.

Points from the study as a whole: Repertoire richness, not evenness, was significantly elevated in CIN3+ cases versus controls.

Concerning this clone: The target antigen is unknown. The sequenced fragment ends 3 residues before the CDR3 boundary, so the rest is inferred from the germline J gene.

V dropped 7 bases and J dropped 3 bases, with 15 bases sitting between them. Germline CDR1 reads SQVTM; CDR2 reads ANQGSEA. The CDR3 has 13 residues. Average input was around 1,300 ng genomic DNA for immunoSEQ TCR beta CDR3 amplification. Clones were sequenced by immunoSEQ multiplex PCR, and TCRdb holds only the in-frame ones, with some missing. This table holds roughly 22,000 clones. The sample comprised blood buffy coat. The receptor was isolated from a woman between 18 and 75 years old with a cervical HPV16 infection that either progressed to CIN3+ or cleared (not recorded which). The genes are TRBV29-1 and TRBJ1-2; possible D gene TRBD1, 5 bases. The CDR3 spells CSGSQGGDYGYTF. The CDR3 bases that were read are TGCAGCGGGTCGCAGGGCGGTGACTATGGC.